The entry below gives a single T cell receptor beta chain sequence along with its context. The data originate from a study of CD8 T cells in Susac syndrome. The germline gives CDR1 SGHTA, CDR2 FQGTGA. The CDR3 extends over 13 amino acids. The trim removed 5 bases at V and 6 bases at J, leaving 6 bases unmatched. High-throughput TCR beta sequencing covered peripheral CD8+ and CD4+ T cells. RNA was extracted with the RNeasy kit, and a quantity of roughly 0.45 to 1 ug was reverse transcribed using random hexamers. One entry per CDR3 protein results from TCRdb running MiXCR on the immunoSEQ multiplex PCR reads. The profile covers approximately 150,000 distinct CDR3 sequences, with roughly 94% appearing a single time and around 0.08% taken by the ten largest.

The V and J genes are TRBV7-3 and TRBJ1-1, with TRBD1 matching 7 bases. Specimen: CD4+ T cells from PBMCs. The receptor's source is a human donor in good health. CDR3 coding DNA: TGTGCCAGCAGCGCCAGGGGGGGGGCTGAAGCTTTCTTT. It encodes CASSARGGAEAFF.